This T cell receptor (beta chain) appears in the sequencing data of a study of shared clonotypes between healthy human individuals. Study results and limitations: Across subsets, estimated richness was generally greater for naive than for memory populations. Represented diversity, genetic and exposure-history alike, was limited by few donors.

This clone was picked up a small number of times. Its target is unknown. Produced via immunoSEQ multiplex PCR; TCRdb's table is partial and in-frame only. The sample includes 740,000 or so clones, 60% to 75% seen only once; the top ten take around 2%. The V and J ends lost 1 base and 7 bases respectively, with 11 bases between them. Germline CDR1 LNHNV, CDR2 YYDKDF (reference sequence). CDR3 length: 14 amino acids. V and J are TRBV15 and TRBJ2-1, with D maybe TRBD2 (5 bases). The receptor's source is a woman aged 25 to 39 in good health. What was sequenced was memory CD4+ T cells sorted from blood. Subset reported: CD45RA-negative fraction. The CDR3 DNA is TGTGCCACCAGCAGAGCGGGCGGGTGGAATGAGCAGTTCTTC. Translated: CATSRAGGWNEQFF.